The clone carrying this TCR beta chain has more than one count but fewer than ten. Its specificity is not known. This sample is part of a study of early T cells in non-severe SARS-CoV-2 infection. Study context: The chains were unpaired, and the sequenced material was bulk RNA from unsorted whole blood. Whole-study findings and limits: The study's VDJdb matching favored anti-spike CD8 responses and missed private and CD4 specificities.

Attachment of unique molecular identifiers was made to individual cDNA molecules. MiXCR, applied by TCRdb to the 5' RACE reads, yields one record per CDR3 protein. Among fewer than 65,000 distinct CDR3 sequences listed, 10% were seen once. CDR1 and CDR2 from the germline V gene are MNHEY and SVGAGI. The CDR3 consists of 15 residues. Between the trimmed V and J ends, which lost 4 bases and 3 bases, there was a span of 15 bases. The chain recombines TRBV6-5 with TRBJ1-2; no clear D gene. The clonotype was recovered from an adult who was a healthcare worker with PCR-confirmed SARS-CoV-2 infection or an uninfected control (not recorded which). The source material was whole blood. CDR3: CASSFEPGGYYGYTF. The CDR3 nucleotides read TGTGCCAGCAGTTTCGAACCGGGAGGTTACTATGGCTACACCTTC.